This T cell receptor beta chain was recovered during a study of cytomegalovirus exposure and HLA in healthy donors. In the study overall: The platform used for the 120 or so validation repertoires matched that of the approximately 620 first-cohort repertoires, a later analysis reported.

Libraries were prepared by immunoSEQ multiplex PCR; TCRdb keeps only in-frame clonotypes and omits some of them. The sample lists about 130,000 clones; almost 85% were seen once. Concerning this clone itself: Its antigen is not known.

Study results and caveats: The listing of about 150 TCR beta chains classed them as cytomegalovirus-associated. Specificity for CMV antigens was confirmed in vitro for a few of the CMV-associated chains. High sensitivity and specificity were reportedly achieved when the classifier diagnosed cytomegalovirus status.

The receptor was isolated from a man aged 30 to 45 in good health and CMV-seropositive. Sequencing used PBMCs.

This CDR3 reads CASSLGQGALSEKLFF. The CDR3, as DNA: TGTGCCAGCAGCTTAGGACAGGGGGCTCTTAGTGAAAAACTGTTTTTT. V and J are TRBV7-6 and TRBJ1-4, with 10 bases identical to TRBD1. Germline V gene lookup returns CDR1 SGHVS and CDR2 FNYEAQ. J was trimmed by 7 bases and V by 1 base; bases with no gene match: 6. This CDR3 is built from 16 residues.